This T cell receptor (beta chain) was captured in a study of T cell repertoires in cytomegalovirus infection. At the level of the study: CMV infection and matching HLA type were both indicated by public TCR beta signatures.

Each CDR3 protein gets one entry after TCRdb re-called the reads with MiXCR. The table includes 200,000 to 300,000 distinct CDR3 sequences, less than 9.5% detected once. Germline V lookup: CDR1 SGHVS, CDR2 FQNEAQ. CDR3 length: 16 residues. V shed 5 bases, J shed 2 bases, and the junction held 8 bases outside the gene matches. Findings of the study overall: Cumulative frequency (of public TCR beta family members) identified carriers of CMV plus the relevant HLA. HLA-C-restricted CMV clonotypes gave the most frequent clonotype in two of eight donors.

In this sample, this clonotype turned up many times. Its antigen remains unknown. This receptor was taken from a human donor in good health (CMV status not recorded). Some clones in this sample may be carry-over from other donors' samples. This sequence joins TRBV7-8 and TRBJ2-7, with 11 nucleotides matching TRBD2. The sequenced sample was PBMCs. CDR3 DNA: TGTGCCAGCAGCCCCGCCGAGACTAGCGGGGCCTACGAGCAGTACTTC. This encodes CASSPAETSGAYEQYF.